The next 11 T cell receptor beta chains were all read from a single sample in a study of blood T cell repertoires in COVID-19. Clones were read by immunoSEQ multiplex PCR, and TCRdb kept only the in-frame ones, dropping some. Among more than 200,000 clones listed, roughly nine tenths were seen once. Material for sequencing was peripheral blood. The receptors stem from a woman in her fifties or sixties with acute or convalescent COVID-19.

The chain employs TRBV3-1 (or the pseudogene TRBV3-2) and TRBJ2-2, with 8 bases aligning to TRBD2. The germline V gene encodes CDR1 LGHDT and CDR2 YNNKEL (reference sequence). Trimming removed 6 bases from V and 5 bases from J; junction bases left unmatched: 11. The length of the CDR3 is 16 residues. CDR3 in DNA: TGTGCCAGCAGATCGAGCGGGGGCGCACGGACCGGGGAGCTGTTTTTT. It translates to CASRSSGGARTGELFF.

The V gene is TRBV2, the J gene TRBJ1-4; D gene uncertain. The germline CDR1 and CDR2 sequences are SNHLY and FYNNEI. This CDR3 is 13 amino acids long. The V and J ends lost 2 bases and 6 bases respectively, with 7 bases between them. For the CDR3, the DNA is TGTGCCAGCAGTGAACTGAGGGATGAAAAACTGTTTTTT. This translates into CASSELRDEKLFF.

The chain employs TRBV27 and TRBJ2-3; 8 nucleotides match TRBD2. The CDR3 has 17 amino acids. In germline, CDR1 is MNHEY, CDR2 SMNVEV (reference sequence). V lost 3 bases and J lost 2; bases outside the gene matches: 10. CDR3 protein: CASSFAVAGGSTDTQYF. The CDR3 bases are TGTGCCAGCAGTTTTGCGGTTGCGGGAGGATCCACAGATACGCAGTATTTT.

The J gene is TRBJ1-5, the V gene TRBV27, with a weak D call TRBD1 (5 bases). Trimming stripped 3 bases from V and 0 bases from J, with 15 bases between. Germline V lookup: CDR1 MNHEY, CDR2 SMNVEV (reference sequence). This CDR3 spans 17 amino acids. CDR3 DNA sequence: TGTGCCAGCAGTTTGGTGGGGGGGGTATATAGCAATCAGCCCCAGCATTTT. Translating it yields CASSLVGGVYSNQPQHF.

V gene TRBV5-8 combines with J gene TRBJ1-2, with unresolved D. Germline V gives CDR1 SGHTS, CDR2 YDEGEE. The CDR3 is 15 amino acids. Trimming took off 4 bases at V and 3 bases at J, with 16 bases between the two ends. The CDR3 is CASSAGTGHYYGYTF. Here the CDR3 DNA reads TGTGCCAGCAGCGCGGGAACCGGGCATTACTATGGCTACACCTTC.

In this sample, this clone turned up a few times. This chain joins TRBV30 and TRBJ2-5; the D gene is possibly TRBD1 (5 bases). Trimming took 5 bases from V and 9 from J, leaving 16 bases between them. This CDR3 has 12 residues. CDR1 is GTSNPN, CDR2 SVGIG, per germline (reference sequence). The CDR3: CAWGVFEGAQYF. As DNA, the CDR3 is TGTGCCTGGGGGGTTTTCGAAGGGGCCCAGTACTTC.

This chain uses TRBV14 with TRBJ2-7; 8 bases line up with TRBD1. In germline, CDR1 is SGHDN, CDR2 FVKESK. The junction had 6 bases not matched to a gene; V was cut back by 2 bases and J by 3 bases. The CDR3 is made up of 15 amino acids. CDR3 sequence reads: CASSQWPGQGYEQYF. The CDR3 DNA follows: TGTGCCAGCAGCCAATGGCCCGGACAGGGCTACGAGCAGTACTTC.

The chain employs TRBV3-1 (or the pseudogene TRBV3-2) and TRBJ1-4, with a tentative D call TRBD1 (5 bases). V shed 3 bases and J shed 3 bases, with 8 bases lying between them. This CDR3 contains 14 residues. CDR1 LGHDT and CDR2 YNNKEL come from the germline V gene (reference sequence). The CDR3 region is CASSHHRPNEKLFF. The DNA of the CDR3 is TGTGCCAGCAGCCATCACAGGCCTAATGAAAAACTGTTTTTT.

CDR3 region: CASSPPQGAYIQYF. The CDR3 region has the DNA TGTGCCAGCAGCCCACCACAGGGGGCGTACATTCAGTACTTC. V and J are TRBV11-3 and TRBJ2-4, with 9 bases aligning to TRBD1. CDR3 size: 14 residues. Looked up from germline, CDR1 is SGHNT and CDR2 is YENEEA. The trim removed 5 bases at V and 8 bases at J, leaving 7 bases unmatched.

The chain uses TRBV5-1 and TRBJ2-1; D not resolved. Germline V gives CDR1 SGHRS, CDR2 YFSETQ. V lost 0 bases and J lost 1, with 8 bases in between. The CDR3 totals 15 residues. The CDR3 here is CASSLEILSYNEQFF. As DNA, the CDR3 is TGCGCCAGCAGCTTGGAAATCCTTTCCTACAATGAGCAGTTCTTC.

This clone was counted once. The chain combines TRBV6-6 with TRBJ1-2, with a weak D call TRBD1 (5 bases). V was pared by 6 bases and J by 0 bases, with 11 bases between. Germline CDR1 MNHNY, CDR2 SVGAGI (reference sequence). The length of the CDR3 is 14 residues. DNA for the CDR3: TGTGCCAGCAGCTTTGGACACCCTAACTATGGCTACACCTTC. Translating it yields CASSFGHPNYGYTF.